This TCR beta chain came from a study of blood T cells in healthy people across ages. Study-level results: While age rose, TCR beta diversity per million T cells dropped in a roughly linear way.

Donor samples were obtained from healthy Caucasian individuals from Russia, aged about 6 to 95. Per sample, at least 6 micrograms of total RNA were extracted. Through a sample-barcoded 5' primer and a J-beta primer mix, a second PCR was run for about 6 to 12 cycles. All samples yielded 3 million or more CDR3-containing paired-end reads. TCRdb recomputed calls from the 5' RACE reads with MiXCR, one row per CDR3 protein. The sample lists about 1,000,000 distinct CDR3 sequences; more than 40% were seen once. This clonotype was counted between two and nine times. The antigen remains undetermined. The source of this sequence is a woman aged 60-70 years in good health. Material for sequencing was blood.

The CDR3 loop is CASSWSPSAGRGIQYF. The CDR3 bases are TGTGCCAGCAGCTGGTCACCGTCCGCGGGGAGGGGCATTCAGTACTTC. This sequence joins TRBV5-6 and TRBJ2-4; 7 nucleotides align to TRBD2. CDR1 is SGHDT and CDR2 is YYEEEE in the germline V gene. The CDR3 covers 16 residues. Trimming at V came to 3 bases and at J to 9 bases, leaving 15 bases not matched to a gene.